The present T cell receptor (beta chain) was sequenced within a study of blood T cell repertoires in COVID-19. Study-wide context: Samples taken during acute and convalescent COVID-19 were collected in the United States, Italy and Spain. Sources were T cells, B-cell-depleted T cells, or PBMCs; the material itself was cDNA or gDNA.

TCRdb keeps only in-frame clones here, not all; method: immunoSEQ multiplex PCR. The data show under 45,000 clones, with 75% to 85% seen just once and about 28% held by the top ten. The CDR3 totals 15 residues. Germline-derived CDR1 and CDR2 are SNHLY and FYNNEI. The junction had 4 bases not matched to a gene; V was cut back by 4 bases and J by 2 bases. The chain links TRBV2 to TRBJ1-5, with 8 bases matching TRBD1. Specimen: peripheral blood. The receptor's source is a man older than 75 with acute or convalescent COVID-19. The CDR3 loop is CASSGGTGGNQPQHF. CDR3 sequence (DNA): TGTGCCAGCAGTGGGGGGACAGGAGGCAATCAGCCCCAGCATTTT.